The 2 T cell receptor beta chains reported below all come from one sample, sequenced in a study of T cells expressing NK-cell markers. TCRdb re-called the 5' RACE reads and gives one entry per CDR3 protein, without DNA. This sample's table reports about 540,000 distinct CDR3 sequences. Sequencing input: blood T cells: a sorted CD56 or NKG2C T cell subset, CD4+ or CD8+ T cells, or bulk PBMC T cells (not recorded which). The receptors shown here come from a man between 18 and 35 years old in good health.

The chain uses TRBV12-3 or TRBV12-4 and TRBJ2-5; TCRdb returns TRBD2, unconfirmable since there is no DNA. This CDR3 region has 14 residues. The CDR3 loop is CASSFGFWTETQYF.

CDR3 amino acids: CASSYGVDDTQYF. The chain uses TRBV27 and TRBJ2-3. The CDR3 covers 13 residues. Germline CDR1 is MNHEY and CDR2 is SMNVEV (reference sequence).